The 25 T cell receptor beta chains reported below all come from one sample, sequenced in a study of blood T cell repertoires in COVID-19. Clones were sequenced by immunoSEQ multiplex PCR, and TCRdb holds only the in-frame ones, with some missing. The sample records under 250,000 clones, 86% being singletons. Sequencing was performed on peripheral blood. These TCRs come from a man over 45 with COVID-19, enrolled during active disease.

The chain uses TRBV24-1 and TRBJ2-1; maybe TRBD2 (5 bases). This CDR3 contains 16 residues. CDR1 and CDR2 from the germline V gene are KGHDR and SFDVKD. V lost 0 bases and J 4 bases, leaving 12 bases between the germline ends. CDR3 loop: CATSDLPGLEYNEQFF. The DNA of the CDR3 is TGTGCCACCAGTGATTTGCCCGGACTTGAATACAATGAGCAGTTCTTC.

The chain has TRBV7-2 and TRBJ2-3, with 9 bases that match TRBD2. The V gene end was trimmed by 2 bases and the J gene end by 4 bases; junction bases not matched to a gene: 1. The germline V gene encodes CDR1 SGHTA and CDR2 FQGNSA. There are 14 residues in the CDR3. This CDR3 is CASSLLAGADTQYF. The CDR3 region has the DNA TGTGCCAGCAGCTTATTAGCGGGGGCAGATACGCAGTATTTT.

This chain connects TRBV10-3 to TRBJ2-5, with D unresolved. Trimming removed 8 bases from V and 4 bases from J, with 11 bases in between. CDR1 ENHRY and CDR2 SYGVKD come from the germline V gene. The CDR3 length is 12 residues. The CDR3 DNA is TGTGCCATCCGACGAGGTGGAGAGACCCAGTACTTC. This gives the protein CAIRRGGETQYF.

The gene calls are TRBV7-3 and TRBJ1-1; a weak D match, TRBD1 (5 bases). From germline, CDR1 is SGHTA and CDR2 FQGTGA. The CDR3 runs 14 residues. V gave up 2 bases and J gave up 5 bases, with 12 bases separating them. This chain's CDR3 is CASSLGSGNTEAFF. CDR3 nucleotides: TGTGCCAGCAGCTTAGGGTCAGGGAATACTGAAGCTTTCTTT.

The gene calls are TRBV20-1 and TRBJ2-3; 8 bases agree with TRBD2. The CDR3 sequence is 14 residues long. Germline values: CDR1 DFQATT, CDR2 SNEGSKA (reference sequence). Trimming cost V 3 bases and J 5 bases; bases outside gene matches: 7. Here the CDR3 DNA reads TGCAGTGCTAGTCAGGGGCGGGGGGAAGATACGCAGTATTTT. The encoded protein is CSASQGRGEDTQYF.

The chain carries TRBV7-9 and TRBJ2-7, with D perhaps matching TRBD1 (6 bases). CDR3 length: 13 amino acids. The V end lost 5 bases, the J end lost 1 base, and 9 bases lay between the germline ends. CDR1 SEHNR and CDR2 FQNEAQ come from the germline V gene (reference sequence). The CDR3 is CASSPGTSYEQYF. The CDR3 coding sequence is TGTGCCAGCAGCCCCGGGACATCCTACGAGCAGTACTTC.

The gene calls are TRBV19 and TRBJ1-5; 7 bases match TRBD1. CDR1 and CDR2 from the germline V gene are LNHDA and SQIVND (reference sequence). The CDR3 runs to 13 residues. Germline trimming cut 7 bases from V and 8 bases from J; bases unmatched to any gene: 8. CDR3 DNA: TGTGCCAGTACTCCGACAGGGTTGGAGCCCCAGCATTTT. Amino acids: CASTPTGLEPQHF.

V usage is TRBV19 and J usage is TRBJ2-3, with 12 bases that match TRBD2. CDR1 is LNHDA and CDR2 is SQIVND in the germline V gene (reference sequence). This CDR3 contains 15 residues. Trimming removed 6 bases from V and 2 bases from J; junction bases left unmatched: 3. The CDR3 coding sequence is TGTGCCAGTAGACGACTAGCGGGGGTCACAGATACGCAGTATTTT. Protein sequence: CASRRLAGVTDTQYF.

V is TRBV5-4 and J is TRBJ1-2; 8 bases agree with TRBD1. The J segment lost 5 bases and the V segment lost 3 bases, leaving 18 bases of the junction unmatched. Germline V CDR1 and CDR2: SGHNT, YYREEE (reference sequence). This CDR3 spans 18 amino acids. The CDR3 region has the DNA TGTGCCAGCAGCTCCGGCGGGGGAACGACAGGGGTTGGATATGGCTACACCTTC. Amino acids: CASSSGGGTTGVGYGYTF.

This clone showed up just a few times. The rearrangement joins TRBV6-5 to TRBJ2-7; 7 bases map to TRBD1. Germline V lookup: CDR1 MNHEY, CDR2 SVGAGI. V lost 6 bases and J lost 2; bases outside the gene matches: 10. This CDR3 has 15 amino acids. The CDR3 is CASSTTGEQAYEQYF. DNA for the CDR3: TGTGCCAGCAGCACCACAGGGGAGCAGGCCTACGAGCAGTACTTC.

The genes are TRBV19 and TRBJ1-3, with D hard to call. The CDR3 is made up of 15 amino acids. The V gene lost 4 bases and the J gene lost 3 bases, with 13 bases spanning the gap. From germline, CDR1 is LNHDA and CDR2 SQIVND (reference sequence). CDR3 sequence reads: CASSSRSRLGNTIYF. The CDR3 region has the DNA TGTGCCAGTAGTAGCAGATCCCGTCTTGGAAACACCATATATTTT.

The rearrangement links TRBV5-1 to TRBJ2-1; tentatively, D is TRBD2 (6 bases). The CDR3 is made up of 16 amino acids. Germline V gives CDR1 SGHRS, CDR2 YFSETQ. Between the trimmed V and J ends, which lost 4 bases and 3 bases, there was a span of 17 bases. The CDR3 protein is CASSRMFGGGYNEQFF. Written as DNA, the CDR3 is TGCGCCAGCAGCAGAATGTTCGGGGGTGGCTACAATGAGCAGTTCTTC.

This chain connects TRBV2 to TRBJ2-1; the D gene is possibly TRBD2 (5 bases). From germline, CDR1 is SNHLY and CDR2 FYNNEI. The CDR3 sequence is 13 residues long. The V end was cut by 7 bases, the J end by 8 bases, with 15 bases between. As DNA, the CDR3 is TGTGCCAGCACCTCTAGCAGACGCTATGAGCAGTTCTTC. Its translation: CASTSSRRYEQFF.

Only a few counts were recorded for this clone. The rearrangement joins TRBV10-3 to TRBJ1-1; no reliable D call. V lost 6 bases, J lost 1 base, and 6 bases lay in between. This CDR3 is 12 amino acids long. Germline values: CDR1 ENHRY, CDR2 SYGVKD. CDR3 amino acids: CAISPENTEAFF. The CDR3 DNA is TGTGCCATCAGCCCAGAGAACACTGAAGCTTTCTTT.

This chain uses TRBV30 with TRBJ2-7, with D tentatively TRBD1 (5 bases). The CDR3 runs 13 residues. Germline values: CDR1 GTSNPN, CDR2 SVGIG (reference sequence). Deletions cut 5 bases from V and 9 bases from J, with 20 bases between. In DNA form, the CDR3 reads TGTGCCTGGGTTAACAGGACGAACCTTGGGCAGTACTTC. This translates into CAWVNRTNLGQYF.

The gene calls are TRBV10-3 and TRBJ1-6, with D possibly TRBD1 on 5 matching bases. V was clipped by 11 bases and J by 5 bases, with 13 bases between them. From germline, CDR1 is ENHRY and CDR2 SYGVKD. The CDR3 has 13 residues. In DNA, the CDR3 is TGTGCCCTGCGGGGGGGTGATAATTCACCCCTCCACTTT. Encoded protein: CALRGGDNSPLHF.

The gene calls are TRBV19 and TRBJ1-2, with 7 bases identical to TRBD1. Trimming removed 4 bases from V and 4 bases from J; junction bases left unmatched: 12. The CDR3 covers 16 residues. In germline, CDR1 is LNHDA, CDR2 SQIVND (reference sequence). Here the CDR3 reads CASSTSPGQLSYGYTF. The DNA for the CDR3 is TGTGCCAGTAGTACCAGTCCGGGACAGCTTTCCTATGGCTACACCTTC.

The J gene is TRBJ1-3, the V gene TRBV29-1; D ambiguous. Per the germline V gene, CDR1 is SQVTM and CDR2 is ANQGSEA. The CDR3 covers 13 residues. Trimming removed 7 bases at V and 0 bases at J, with 10 bases between. For the CDR3, the DNA is TGCAGCGCCGGAGCGAGCTCTGGAAACACCATATATTTT. Translated, it gives CSAGASSGNTIYF.

This CDR3 is CASSLPGGVETQYF. CDR3 nucleotide sequence: TGCGCCAGCAGCTTGCCGGGGGGCGTTGAGACCCAGTACTTC. V gene TRBV5-1 combines with J gene TRBJ2-5; tentatively, D is TRBD2 (7 bases). The CDR3 has 14 residues. Germline-derived CDR1 and CDR2 are SGHRS and YFSETQ. The V and J ends lost 1 base and 5 bases respectively, with 12 bases between them.

The chain links TRBV5-1 to TRBJ2-2, with 9 nucleotides matching TRBD2. The J segment lost 9 bases and the V segment lost 4 bases, leaving 13 bases of the junction unmatched. The CDR3 is 16 amino acids. Germline assignment: CDR1 SGHRS and CDR2 YFSETQ. In DNA form, the CDR3 reads TGCGCCAGCAGCCTCGGACTAGCGAGCCCTAGTCGGGAGCTGTTTTTT. Residues: CASSLGLASPSRELFF. Using reference TRBV5-1 and TRBJ2-2 for the parts outside the CDR3, the full variable domain is KAGVTQTPRYLIKTRGQQVTLSCSPISGHRSVSWYQQTPGQGLQFLFEYFSETQRNKGNFPGRFSGRQFSNSRSEMNVSTLELGDSALYLCASSLGLASPSRELFFGEGSRLTVL.

The genes are TRBV9 and TRBJ2-7; 11 nucleotides align to TRBD1. V dropped 0 bases and J dropped 7; count of bases not matched to a gene: 6. This CDR3 region has 15 residues. Germline CDR1 and CDR2: SGDLS and YYNGEE. The CDR3 coding sequence is TGTGCCAGCAGCGTAGCGCCGGACAGGGGGCGTGAGCAGTACTTC. It yields the protein CASSVAPDRGREQYF.

This chain connects TRBV27 to TRBJ2-5, with D possibly being TRBD2 (6 bases). There are 11 residues in the CDR3. Germline V gives CDR1 MNHEY, CDR2 SMNVEV (reference sequence). V gave up 8 bases and J gave up 5 bases, with 9 bases separating them. CDR3 nucleotides: TGTGCCAGCCGGGAGTTGGAGACCCAGTACTTC. It codes for CASRELETQYF.

The chain employs TRBV7-2 and TRBJ2-3, with a tentative D call TRBD2 (5 bases). V was clipped by 1 base and J by 2 bases, with 10 bases between them. The CDR3 consists of 15 residues. Germline values: CDR1 SGHTA, CDR2 FQGNSA. This chain's CDR3 is CASSLGLAYTDTQYF. The CDR3 DNA is TGTGCCAGCAGCTTAGGGCTAGCCTACACAGATACGCAGTATTTT.

The genes are TRBV24-1 and TRBJ2-3, with a weak D call TRBD2 (6 bases). The germline V gene encodes CDR1 KGHDR and CDR2 SFDVKD. This CDR3 region has 16 residues. Trimming cost V 4 bases and J 1 base, with 14 bases left between them. The CDR3 DNA sequence: TGTGCCACCAGTGACCCGGAGGGCCAGGGCACAGATACGCAGTATTTT. It translates to CATSDPEGQGTDTQYF.

The V and J genes are TRBV11-2 and TRBJ2-7; 7 bases agree with TRBD1. Germline V gene lookup returns CDR1 SGHAT and CDR2 FQNNGV. The CDR3 loop spans 14 amino acids. Trimming took 7 bases from V and 2 from J; bases not matched to a gene: 8. CDR3 loop: CASTTGQGAYEQYF. The CDR3 DNA is TGTGCCAGCACCACGGGGCAGGGGGCCTACGAGCAGTACTTC. The full variable domain, its missing parts supplied by reference TRBV11-2 and TRBJ2-7, is EAGVAQSPRYKIIEKRQSVAFWCNPISGHATLYWYQQILGQGPKLLIQFQNNGVVDDSQLPKDRFSAERLKGVDSTLKIQPAKLEDSAVYLCASTTGQGAYEQYFGPGTRLTVT.